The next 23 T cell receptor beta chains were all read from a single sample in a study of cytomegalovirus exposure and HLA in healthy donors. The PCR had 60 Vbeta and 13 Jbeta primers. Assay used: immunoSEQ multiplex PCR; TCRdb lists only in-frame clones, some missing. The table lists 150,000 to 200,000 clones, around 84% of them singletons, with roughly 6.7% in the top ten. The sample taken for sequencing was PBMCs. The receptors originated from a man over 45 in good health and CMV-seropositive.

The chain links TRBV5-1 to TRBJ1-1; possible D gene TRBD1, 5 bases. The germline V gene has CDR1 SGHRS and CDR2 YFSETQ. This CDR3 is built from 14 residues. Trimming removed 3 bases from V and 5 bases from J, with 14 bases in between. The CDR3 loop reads CASSSSAGQTEAFF. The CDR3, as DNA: TGCGCCAGCAGCTCAAGCGCAGGGCAAACTGAAGCTTTCTTT.

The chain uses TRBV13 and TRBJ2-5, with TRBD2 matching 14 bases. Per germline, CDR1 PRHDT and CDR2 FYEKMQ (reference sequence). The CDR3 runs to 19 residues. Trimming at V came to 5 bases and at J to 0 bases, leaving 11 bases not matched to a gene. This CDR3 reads CASSTPQTSGGVYQETQYF. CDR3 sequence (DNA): TGTGCCAGCAGCACCCCCCAGACTAGCGGGGGGGTCTACCAAGAGACCCAGTACTTC. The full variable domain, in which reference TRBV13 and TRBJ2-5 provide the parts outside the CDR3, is AAGVIQSPRHLIKEKRETATLKCYPIPRHDTVYWYQQGPGQDPQFLISFYEKMQSDKGSIPDRFSAQQFSDYHSELNMSSLELGDSALYFCASSTPQTSGGVYQETQYFGPGTRLLVL.

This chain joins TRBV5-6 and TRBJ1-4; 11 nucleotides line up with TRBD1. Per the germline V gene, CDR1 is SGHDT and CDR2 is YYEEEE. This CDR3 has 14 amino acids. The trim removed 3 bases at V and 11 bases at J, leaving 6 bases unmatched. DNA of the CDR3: TGTGCCAGCAGCTCCGGACAGGGGGCGTGGAAACTGTTTTTT. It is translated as CASSSGQGAWKLFF.

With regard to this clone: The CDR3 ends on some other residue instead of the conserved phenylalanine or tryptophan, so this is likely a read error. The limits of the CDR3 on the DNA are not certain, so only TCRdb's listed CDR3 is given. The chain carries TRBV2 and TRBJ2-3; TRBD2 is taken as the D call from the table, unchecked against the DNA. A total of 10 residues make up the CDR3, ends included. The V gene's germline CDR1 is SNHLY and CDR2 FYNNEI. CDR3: CASSETTGIL.

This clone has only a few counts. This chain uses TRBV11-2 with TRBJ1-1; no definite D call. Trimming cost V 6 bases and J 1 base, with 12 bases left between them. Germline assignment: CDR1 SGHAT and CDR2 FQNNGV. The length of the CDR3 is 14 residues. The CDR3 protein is CASRLGTENTEAFF. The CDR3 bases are TGTGCCAGCAGGCTGGGCACGGAGAACACTGAAGCTTTCTTT. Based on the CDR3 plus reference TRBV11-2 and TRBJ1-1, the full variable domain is EAGVAQSPRYKIIEKRQSVAFWCNPISGHATLYWYQQILGQGPKLLIQFQNNGVVDDSQLPKDRFSAERLKGVDSTLKIQPAKLEDSAVYLCASRLGTENTEAFFGQGTRLTVV.

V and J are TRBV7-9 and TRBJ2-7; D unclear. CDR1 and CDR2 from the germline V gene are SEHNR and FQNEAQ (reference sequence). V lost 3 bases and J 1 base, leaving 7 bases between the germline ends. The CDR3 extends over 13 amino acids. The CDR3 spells CASSLFPSYEQYF. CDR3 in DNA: TGTGCCAGCAGCTTGTTCCCTTCCTACGAGCAGTACTTC.

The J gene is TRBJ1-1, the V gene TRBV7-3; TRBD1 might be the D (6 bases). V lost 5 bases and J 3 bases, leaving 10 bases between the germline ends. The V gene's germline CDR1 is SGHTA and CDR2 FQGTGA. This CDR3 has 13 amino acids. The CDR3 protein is CASSIQGYTEAFF. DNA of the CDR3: TGTGCCAGCAGCATACAGGGTTACACTGAAGCTTTCTTT. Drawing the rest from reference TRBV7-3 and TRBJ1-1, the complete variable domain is GAGVSQTPSNKVTEKGKYVELRCDPISGHTALYWYRQSLGQGPEFLIYFQGTGAADDSGLPNDRFFAVRPEGSVSTLKIQRTERGDSAVYLCASSIQGYTEAFFGQGTRLTVV.

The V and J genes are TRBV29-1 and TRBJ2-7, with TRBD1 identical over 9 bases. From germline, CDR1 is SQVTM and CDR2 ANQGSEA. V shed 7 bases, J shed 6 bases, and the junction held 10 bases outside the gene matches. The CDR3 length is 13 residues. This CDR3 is CSASRDRDGEQYV. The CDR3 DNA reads TGCAGCGCCTCCCGGGACAGGGATGGCGAGCAGTACGTC.

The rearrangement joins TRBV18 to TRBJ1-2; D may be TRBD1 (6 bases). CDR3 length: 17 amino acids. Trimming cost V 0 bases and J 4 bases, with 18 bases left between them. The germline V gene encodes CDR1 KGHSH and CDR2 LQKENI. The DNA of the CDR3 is TGTGCCAGCTCACCACCTAGTCTTAAGTCGGACAGCTATGGCTACACCTTC. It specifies CASSPPSLKSDSYGYTF.

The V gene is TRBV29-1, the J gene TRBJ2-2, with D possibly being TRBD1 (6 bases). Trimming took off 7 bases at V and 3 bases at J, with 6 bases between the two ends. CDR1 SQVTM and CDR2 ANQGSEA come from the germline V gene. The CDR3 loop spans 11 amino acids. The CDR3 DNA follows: TGCAGCGCAGGGGACACCGGGGAGCTGTTTTTT. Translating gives CSAGDTGELFF.

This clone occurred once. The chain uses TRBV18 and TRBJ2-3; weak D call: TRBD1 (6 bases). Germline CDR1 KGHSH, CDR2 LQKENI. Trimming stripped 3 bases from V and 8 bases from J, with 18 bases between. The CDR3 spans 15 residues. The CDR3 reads CASSPQTGQQGTQYF. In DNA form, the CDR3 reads TGTGCCAGCTCACCTCAGACAGGCCAACAAGGTACGCAGTATTTT.

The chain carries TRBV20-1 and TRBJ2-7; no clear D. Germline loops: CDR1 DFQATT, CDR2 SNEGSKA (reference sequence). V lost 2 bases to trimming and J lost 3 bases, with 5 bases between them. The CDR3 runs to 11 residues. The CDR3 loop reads CSARSNYEQYF. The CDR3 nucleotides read TGCAGTGCTAGATCCAACTACGAGCAGTACTTC.

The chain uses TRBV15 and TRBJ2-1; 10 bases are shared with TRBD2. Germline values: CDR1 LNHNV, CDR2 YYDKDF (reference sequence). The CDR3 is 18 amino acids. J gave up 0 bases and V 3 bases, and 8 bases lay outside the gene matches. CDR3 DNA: TGTGCCACCAGCAGGGCTAGCGGGGGCCCTGGCTCCTACAATGAGCAGTTCTTC. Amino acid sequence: CATSRASGGPGSYNEQFF.

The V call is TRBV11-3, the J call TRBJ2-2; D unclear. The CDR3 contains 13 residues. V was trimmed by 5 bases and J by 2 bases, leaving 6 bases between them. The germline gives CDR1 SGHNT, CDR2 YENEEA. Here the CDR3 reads CASSDTNTGELFF. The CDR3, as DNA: TGTGCCAGCAGCGACACTAACACCGGGGAGCTGTTTTTT.

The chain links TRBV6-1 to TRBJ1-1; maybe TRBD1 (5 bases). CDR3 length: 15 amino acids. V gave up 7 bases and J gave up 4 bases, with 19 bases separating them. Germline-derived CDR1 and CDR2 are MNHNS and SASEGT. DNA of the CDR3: TGTGCCAGCACCACATACACATCAAGGGGCACTGAAGCTTTCTTT. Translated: CASTTYTSRGTEAFF.

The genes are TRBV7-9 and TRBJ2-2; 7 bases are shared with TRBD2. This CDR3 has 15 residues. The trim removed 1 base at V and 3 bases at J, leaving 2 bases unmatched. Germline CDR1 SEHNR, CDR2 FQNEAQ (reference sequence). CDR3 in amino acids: CASSLVRGDTGELFF. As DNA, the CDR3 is TGTGCCAGCAGCTTAGTCCGGGGGGACACCGGGGAGCTGTTTTTT.

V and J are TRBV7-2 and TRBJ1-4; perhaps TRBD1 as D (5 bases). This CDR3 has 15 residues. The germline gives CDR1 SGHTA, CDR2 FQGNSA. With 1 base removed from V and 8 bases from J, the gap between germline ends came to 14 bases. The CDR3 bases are TGTGCCAGCAGCTTAGGGGGGGTAGTAGGGGAAAAACTGTTTTTT. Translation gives CASSLGGVVGEKLFF.

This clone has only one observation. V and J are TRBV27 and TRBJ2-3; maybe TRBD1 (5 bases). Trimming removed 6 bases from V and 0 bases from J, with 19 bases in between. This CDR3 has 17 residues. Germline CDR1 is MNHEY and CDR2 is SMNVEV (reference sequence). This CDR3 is CASSNKAVGASTDTQYF. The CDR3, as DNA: TGTGCCAGCAGCAATAAGGCGGTAGGGGCTAGCACAGATACGCAGTATTTT.

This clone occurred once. In DNA, the CDR3 is TGTGCCAGCAGCTCCCTAGCGGTTAGCTCCTACAATGAGCAGTTCTTC. Translation gives CASSSLAVSSYNEQFF. The chain recombines TRBV5-8 with TRBJ2-1; the match to TRBD2 covers 7 bases. The CDR3 runs 16 residues. CDR1 and CDR2 (germline): SGHTS, YDEGEE. Trimming at V came to 3 bases and at J to 0 bases, leaving 6 bases not matched to a gene.

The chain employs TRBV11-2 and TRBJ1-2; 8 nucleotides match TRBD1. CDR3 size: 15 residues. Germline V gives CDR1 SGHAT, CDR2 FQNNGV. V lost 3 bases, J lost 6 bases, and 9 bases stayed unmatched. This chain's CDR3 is CASSFGTGSFHGYTF. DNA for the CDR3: TGTGCCAGCAGCTTCGGGACAGGAAGTTTCCATGGCTACACCTTC. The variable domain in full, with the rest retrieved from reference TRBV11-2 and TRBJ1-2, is EAGVAQSPRYKIIEKRQSVAFWCNPISGHATLYWYQQILGQGPKLLIQFQNNGVVDDSQLPKDRFSAERLKGVDSTLKIQPAKLEDSAVYLCASSFGTGSFHGYTFGSGTRLTVV.

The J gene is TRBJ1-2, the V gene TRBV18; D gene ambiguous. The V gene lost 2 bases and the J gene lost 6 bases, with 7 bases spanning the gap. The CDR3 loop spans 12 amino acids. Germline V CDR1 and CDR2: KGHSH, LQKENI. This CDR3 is CASSPEGNGYTF. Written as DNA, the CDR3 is TGTGCCAGCTCACCAGAGGGAAATGGCTACACCTTC. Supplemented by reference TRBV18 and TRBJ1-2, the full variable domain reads NAGVMQNPRHLVRRRGQEARLRCSPMKGHSHVYWYRQLPEEGLKFMVYLQKENIIDESGMPKERFSAEFPKEGPSILRIQQVVRGDSAAYFCASSPEGNGYTFGSGTRLTVV.

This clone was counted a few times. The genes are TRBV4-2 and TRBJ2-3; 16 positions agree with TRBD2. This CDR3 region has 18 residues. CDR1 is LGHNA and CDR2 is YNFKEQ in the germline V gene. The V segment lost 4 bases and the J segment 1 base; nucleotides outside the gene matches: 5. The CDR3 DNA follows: TGTGCCAGCAGCCCGGGGACTAGCGGGAGGGCCGGCACAGATACGCAGTATTTT. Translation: CASSPGTSGRAGTDTQYF.

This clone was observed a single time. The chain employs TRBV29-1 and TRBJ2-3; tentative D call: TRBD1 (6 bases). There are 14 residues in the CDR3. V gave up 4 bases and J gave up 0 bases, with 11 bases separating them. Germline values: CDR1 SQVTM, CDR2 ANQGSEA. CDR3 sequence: CSVVVRGSTDTQYF. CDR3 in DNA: TGCAGCGTTGTCGTCAGGGGAAGCACAGATACGCAGTATTTT.